This passage covers 4 T cell receptor beta chains from one sample sequenced in a study of T cells in localized non-small cell lung cancer. TCRdb's copy holds only in-frame clones and misses some; the assay was immunoSEQ multiplex PCR. This sample has approximately 29,000 clones, with more than 75% found just once. Here the sequenced sample was peripheral blood, taken before any cancer treatment. The receptor set was obtained from a male donor older than 55 with stage II squamous cell lung carcinoma.

V gene TRBV2 combines with J gene TRBJ1-1; no reliable D call. The CDR3 has 11 amino acids. In germline, CDR1 is SNHLY, CDR2 FYNNEI. Trimming stripped 7 bases from V and 8 bases from J, with 11 bases between. The CDR3 spells CASKTVTEAFF. The CDR3 coding sequence is TGTGCCAGCAAGACGGTTACGGAAGCTTTCTTT.

The J gene is TRBJ1-5, the V gene TRBV6-6; D is uncertain. The CDR3 has 13 amino acids. Germline loops: CDR1 MNHNY, CDR2 SVGAGI (reference sequence). V lost 7 bases to trimming and J lost 0 bases, with 7 bases between them. CDR3 amino acids: CASNLLSNQPQHF. The CDR3 DNA reads as TGTGCCAGCAACCTCCTTAGCAATCAGCCCCAGCATTTT.

There are a few counts of this clone. The rearrangement uses TRBV7-3 and TRBJ2-1, with D unresolved. The CDR3 contains 15 residues. From germline, CDR1 is SGHTA and CDR2 FQGTGA. V shed 4 bases and J shed 2 bases, with 12 bases lying between them. The CDR3 is CASSSQVSTYNEQFF. As DNA, the CDR3 is TGTGCCAGCAGCTCTCAGGTCTCCACCTACAATGAGCAGTTCTTC.

The V call is TRBV19, the J call TRBJ1-1; D unclear. Germline lookup yields CDR1 LNHDA and CDR2 SQIVND (reference sequence). The CDR3 is 13 amino acids. V lost 6 bases, J lost 4 bases, and 12 bases lay in between. CDR3 sequence reads: CASRPGGLTEAFF. CDR3 DNA: TGTGCCAGTAGGCCGGGAGGCCTCACTGAAGCTTTCTTT.